Listed here are 13 T cell receptor beta chains from one sample, sequenced in a study of early T cells in non-severe SARS-CoV-2 infection. TCRdb recomputed calls from the 5' RACE reads with MiXCR, one row per CDR3 protein. The sample lists around 70,000 distinct CDR3 sequences, more than 10% seen once, with over 1.5% in the top ten. The sequenced sample consisted of whole blood. Receptors originate from an adult who was a healthcare worker with PCR-confirmed SARS-CoV-2 infection or an uninfected control (not recorded which).

This clonotype has a handful of counts. The rearrangement joins TRBV27 to TRBJ2-5; no clear D gene. Trimming cost V 5 bases and J 7 bases, with 20 bases left between them. Germline V gene lookup returns CDR1 MNHEY and CDR2 SMNVEV (reference sequence). The CDR3 covers 15 residues. Here the CDR3 reads CASSLALPSIGTQYF. CDR3 in DNA: TGTGCCAGCAGTCTCGCCCTCCCTTCCATTGGGACCCAGTACTTC.

This clonotype was picked up many times. This chain connects TRBV6-1 to TRBJ1-5, with 8 bases matching TRBD1. V lost 8 bases, J lost 4 bases, and 4 bases stayed unmatched. CDR1 is MNHNS, CDR2 SASEGT, per germline. This CDR3 spans 13 amino acids. CDR3 sequence: CASGDRTNQPQHF. For the CDR3, the DNA is TGTGCCAGCGGGGACAGGACTAATCAGCCCCAGCATTTT.

This clonotype has at least ten counts. The chain uses TRBV7-6 and TRBJ2-2, with D unclear. This CDR3 spans 14 amino acids. V lost 1 base and J 4 bases, leaving 7 bases between the germline ends. Germline loops: CDR1 SGHVS, CDR2 FNYEAQ. The CDR3 protein is CASSLDGPTGELFF. CDR3 coding DNA: TGTGCCAGCAGCTTAGATGGCCCCACCGGGGAGCTGTTTTTT.

This clonotype was counted between two and nine times. J is TRBJ2-5 and V is TRBV3-1; D is perhaps TRBD2 (6 bases). The V end was cut by 4 bases, the J end by 4 bases, with 13 bases between. There are 14 residues in the CDR3. Per germline, CDR1 LGHDT and CDR2 YNNKEL (reference sequence). This CDR3 reads CASSLGTSSETQYF. DNA for the CDR3: TGTGCCAGCAGCCTCGGAACTAGCTCAGAGACCCAGTACTTC.

This clonotype showed up many times. The chain employs TRBV29-1 and TRBJ1-1; perhaps TRBD1 as D (6 bases). Germline V gives CDR1 SQVTM, CDR2 ANQGSEA. This CDR3 spans 11 amino acids. V was pared by 8 bases and J by 1 base, with 8 bases between. This CDR3 reads CSYRENTEAFF. The CDR3 region has the DNA TGCAGCTACAGGGAGAACACTGAAGCTTTCTTT.

This clonotype occurred a few times. The V gene is TRBV3-1, the J gene TRBJ1-2; possibly TRBD1 for D (6 bases). V gave up 4 bases and J gave up 3 bases, with 12 bases separating them. This CDR3 region has 14 residues. Germline assignment: CDR1 LGHDT and CDR2 YNNKEL (reference sequence). CDR3 region: CASSLRGPDYGYTF. The CDR3, as DNA: TGTGCCAGCAGCCTCAGGGGACCTGACTATGGCTACACCTTC.

For this clonotype: A much bigger clone sits one base away, suggesting this may be a read error. CDR3 DNA: TGTTCCAGCAGCTTAGGTGCCACTAGCGGGGGGAACGAGCAGTACTTC. Protein sequence: CSSSLGATSGGNEQYF. The rearrangement joins TRBV13 to TRBJ2-7, with 12 bases fitting TRBD2. Germline V gives CDR1 PRHDT, CDR2 FYEKMQ (reference sequence). The CDR3 is made up of 16 amino acids. Full variable domain (rest looked up from reference TRBV13 and TRBJ2-7): AAGVIQSPRHLIKEKRETATLKCYPIPRHDTVYWYQQGPGQDPQFLISFYEKMQSDKGSIPDRFSAQQFSDYHSELNMSSLELGDSALYFCSSSLGATSGGNEQYFGPGTRLTVT.

This clonotype has only a few counts. A read error may produce the germline difference seen at one junction end. The chain has TRBV5-1 and TRBJ2-1, with D perhaps TRBD1 (6 bases). CDR1 is SGHRS, CDR2 YFSETQ, per germline. CDR3 length: 12 residues. CDR3 in DNA: TGCGCCAGCAGCTTGGATCGGGACAAGGAAATCTTC. Translation: CASSLDRDKEIF.

This clonotype was recorded a few times. The chain joins TRBV10-3 to TRBJ2-7, with D possibly being TRBD1 (6 bases). The CDR3 loop spans 13 amino acids. With 4 bases removed from V and 2 bases from J, the gap between germline ends came to 9 bases. Per the germline V gene, CDR1 is ENHRY and CDR2 is SYGVKD. This CDR3 is CAISGQDPYEQYF. Here the CDR3 DNA reads TGTGCCATCAGTGGACAGGATCCCTACGAGCAGTACTTC.

The gene calls are TRBV5-1 and TRBJ2-7; 11 nucleotides agree with TRBD2. In germline, CDR1 is SGHRS, CDR2 YFSETQ. This CDR3 comprises 17 residues. V was clipped by 1 base and J by 1 base; unmatched bases: 7. The CDR3 here is CASSLRLAGGMSYEQYF. The CDR3 DNA sequence: TGCGCCAGCAGCTTGAGGCTAGCGGGGGGCATGTCCTACGAGCAGTACTTC.

The chain uses TRBV5-5 and TRBJ2-5; 8 bases fit TRBD1. The germline CDR1 and CDR2 sequences are SGHKS and YYEKEE (reference sequence). The CDR3 is 15 residues long. Trimming took 1 base from V and 0 from J; bases not matched to a gene: 2. CDR3 protein: CASSLQGAYQETQYF. Written as DNA, the CDR3 is TGTGCCAGCAGCTTGCAGGGGGCATACCAAGAGACCCAGTACTTC.

The CDR3, as DNA: TGCGCCAGCAGCCCTGATAGCACTTATGGCTACACCTTC. Residues: CASSPDSTYGYTF. V usage is TRBV5-1 and J usage is TRBJ1-2; D gene unclear. Germline CDR1 SGHRS, CDR2 YFSETQ. The CDR3 is made up of 13 amino acids. The germline V and J ends were trimmed by 4 bases and 5 bases, with 12 bases remaining between them.

This clonotype was seen more than once but under ten times. The gene calls are TRBV2 and TRBJ2-3; 9 bases map to TRBD1. CDR3 length: 14 residues. CDR1 and CDR2 from the germline V gene are SNHLY and FYNNEI. V gave up 9 bases and J gave up 5 bases; unmatched junction bases: 9. DNA of the CDR3: TGTGCCAGTCGATCCCCGGGACAGGGAGATACGCAGTATTTT. It yields the protein CASRSPGQGDTQYF.